The 21 T cell receptor beta chains below come from one sample, sequenced in a study of blood T cell repertoires in COVID-19 (TCRdb year 2020). Libraries were prepared through the immunoSEQ multiplex PCR assay. This immuneACCESS table, as held by TCRdb, lists in-frame sequences with V and J called but not all clones. Of the missing ones, under half trace to an unresolved V gene in checked studies; the others have no known cause. A total of 300,000 to 400,000 clones appear in this sample, more than 75% of them only once. Roughly 3.3% of the sample is taken by the ten largest. Source material: peripheral blood. The receptors were gathered from a woman aged 18-30 years who had recovered from COVID-19.

The gene calls are TRBV6-5 and TRBJ1-2, with 10 bases lining up with TRBD1. The CDR3 has 13 amino acids. Germline V gives CDR1 MNHEY, CDR2 SVGAGI. V was pared by 8 bases and J by 8 bases, with 8 bases of the junction left unmatched. The CDR3 sequence: CASGRQGAWGYTF. CDR3 coding DNA: TGTGCCAGCGGCCGACAGGGGGCATGGGGCTACACCTTC.

V and J are TRBV30 and TRBJ2-3; no definite D call. This CDR3 comprises 14 residues. Looked up from germline, CDR1 is GTSNPN and CDR2 is SVGIG (reference sequence). The germline V and J ends were trimmed by 2 bases and 4 bases, with 13 bases remaining between them. The CDR3 nucleotides read TGTGCCTGGAGTCCTAAGAGGTCGGCAGATACGCAGTATTTT. Translation gives CAWSPKRSADTQYF.

V usage is TRBV4-3 and J usage is TRBJ2-6; D unclear. CDR1 is LGHNA and CDR2 is YSLEER in the germline V gene. With 4 bases removed from V and 0 bases from J, the gap between germline ends came to 13 bases. The CDR3 extends over 17 amino acids. CDR3 bases: TGCGCCAGCAGCCCGGGTTCTACCATCTCTGGGGCCAACGTCCTGACTTTC. This translates into CASSPGSTISGANVLTF.

This clone was detected only once. V gene TRBV6-5 combines with J gene TRBJ1-4; D remains ambiguous. The CDR3 sequence is 13 residues long. Germline CDR1 is MNHEY and CDR2 is SVGAGI. V lost 8 bases, J lost 0 bases, and 7 bases lay in between. This chain's CDR3 is CASSLSTNEKLFF. CDR3 sequence (DNA): TGTGCCAGCTCACTTTCAACTAATGAAAAACTGTTTTTT.

The rearrangement joins TRBV6-5 to TRBJ1-4, with D possibly being TRBD1 (5 bases). CDR1 MNHEY and CDR2 SVGAGI come from the germline V gene. Trimming shortened V by 7 bases and J by 8 bases, and 17 bases separated the two germline ends. The CDR3 sequence is 14 residues long. CDR3: CASTLGLSEEKLFF. For the CDR3, the DNA is TGTGCCAGCACCTTGGGGCTGTCGGAAGAAAAACTGTTTTTT.

The chain couples TRBV7-2 to TRBJ2-3; perhaps TRBD1 as D (6 bases). CDR1 is SGHTA and CDR2 is FQGNSA in the germline V gene. There are 16 residues in the CDR3. V was cut by 4 bases and J by 4 bases, with 18 bases left in between. The CDR3 region is CASSWGLAKGADTQYF. The DNA for the CDR3 is TGTGCCAGCAGCTGGGGATTAGCGAAGGGGGCAGATACGCAGTATTTT.

V and J are TRBV7-6 and TRBJ2-1; tentative D call: TRBD2 (6 bases). CDR3 length: 15 amino acids. Germline lookup yields CDR1 SGHVS and CDR2 FNYEAQ. The ends were cut back, 6 bases at V and 0 bases at J, with 12 bases in the middle. CDR3 loop: CASSVLEGSYNEQFF. CDR3 sequence (DNA): TGTGCCAGCAGTGTCTTGGAGGGCTCCTACAATGAGCAGTTCTTC.

The CDR3 loop is CASSPQQGGYETQYF. Here the CDR3 DNA reads TGTGCCAGCAGCCCCCAGCAGGGCGGTTATGAGACCCAGTACTTC. This chain joins TRBV9 and TRBJ2-5; tentatively, D is TRBD1 (5 bases). The CDR3 length is 15 residues. Trimming left V 4 bases short and J 5 bases short, with 18 bases between. Germline V gene sequence: CDR1 SGDLS, CDR2 YYNGEE.

The chain has TRBV5-1 and TRBJ2-2, with 8 bases identical to TRBD2. The CDR3 loop spans 16 amino acids. The trim removed 1 base at V and 1 base at J, leaving 3 bases unmatched. Germline lookup yields CDR1 SGHRS and CDR2 YFSETQ. The DNA for the CDR3 is TGCGCCAGCAGCTTGCTACTAGCGGAGAACACCGGGGAGCTGTTTTTT. It codes for CASSLLLAENTGELFF.

The rearrangement links TRBV7-9 to TRBJ2-1, with 10 bases aligning to TRBD2. The V gene end was trimmed by 2 bases and the J gene end by 9 bases; junction bases not matched to a gene: 4. CDR3 length equals 14 residues. Germline V gene data show CDR1 as SEHNR and CDR2 as FQNEAQ (reference sequence). This chain's CDR3 is CASSLLAGAREQFF. In nucleotides, the CDR3 is TGTGCCAGCAGCTTACTAGCGGGGGCCCGTGAGCAGTTCTTC.

The rearrangement links TRBV5-4 to TRBJ2-1, with 8 bases matching TRBD2. V lost 2 bases to trimming and J lost 6 bases; unmatched junction nucleotides: 7. CDR1 is SGHNT and CDR2 is YYREEE in the germline V gene (reference sequence). The CDR3 is made up of 15 amino acids. CDR3 amino acids: CASSFGPSGFNEQFF. DNA for the CDR3: TGTGCCAGCAGCTTTGGGCCTAGCGGGTTCAATGAGCAGTTCTTC.

The J gene is TRBJ2-7, the V gene TRBV6-6, with 9 bases fitting TRBD1. The CDR3 covers 16 residues. The germline CDR1 and CDR2 sequences are MNHNY and SVGAGI (reference sequence). The V segment lost 2 bases and the J segment 4 bases; nucleotides outside the gene matches: 9. Here the CDR3 DNA reads TGTGCCAGCAGTTACCCAAGGGGACAGGGCGTATACGAGCAGTACGTC. As protein: CASSYPRGQGVYEQYV.

This chain links TRBV4-1 with TRBJ1-2; D is unclear. Trimming removed 2 bases at V and 5 bases at J, with 15 bases between. The CDR3 length is 15 residues. Germline values: CDR1 MGHRA, CDR2 YSYEKL. The CDR3 region is CASSQTGRWRYGYTF. The CDR3, as DNA: TGCGCCAGCAGCCAAACCGGCAGGTGGAGGTATGGCTACACCTTC.

The rearrangement uses TRBV7-9 and TRBJ2-1, with TRBD2 matching 7 bases. Losses at the gene ends were 3 bases for V and 5 bases for J; bases not matched to a gene: 10. This CDR3 has 16 residues. Germline V gene data show CDR1 as SEHNR and CDR2 as FQNEAQ (reference sequence). In DNA form, the CDR3 reads TGTGCCAGCAGCTTTCGCGGGGGAGCGGGCAACAATGAGCAGTTCTTC. This sequence encodes CASSFRGGAGNNEQFF.

The rearrangement links TRBV7-8 to TRBJ2-3, with 8 bases identical to TRBD2. Trimming took 0 bases from V and 3 from J; bases not matched to a gene: 8. The CDR3 is 17 residues long. CDR1 and CDR2 from the germline V gene are SGHVS and FQNEAQ. The CDR3 nucleotides read TGTGCCAGCAGCTTAGCTCCCCCGGGACTAGTGACAGATACGCAGTATTTT. Translation gives CASSLAPPGLVTDTQYF.

V is TRBV5-6 and J is TRBJ1-2, with D possibly matching TRBD1 (6 bases). The CDR3 sequence is 15 residues long. Trimming stripped 4 bases from V and 8 bases from J, with 21 bases between. Looked up from germline, CDR1 is SGHDT and CDR2 is YYEEEE. The CDR3 region is CASSPGQLFDRGYTF. The DNA of the CDR3 is TGTGCCAGCAGCCCCGGACAGCTCTTTGATCGAGGCTACACCTTC.

The chain recombines TRBV28 with TRBJ2-7, with TRBD1 matching over 10 bases. J lost 5 bases, V lost 5 bases, and 9 bases had no gene match. CDR1 is MDHEN, CDR2 SYDVKM, per germline. CDR3 length equals 15 residues. CDR3: CASSRTGTGDHEQYV. The CDR3, as DNA: TGTGCCAGCAGTCGTACGGGGACAGGGGACCACGAGCAGTACGTC.

The chain is built from TRBV19 and TRBJ2-2; D is uncertain. This CDR3 contains 15 residues. The V gene's germline CDR1 is LNHDA and CDR2 SQIVND (reference sequence). Trimming stripped 4 bases from V and 9 bases from J, with 18 bases between. The CDR3 DNA reads as TGTGCCAGTAGTAGTACCAATACAGTACGCCGGGAGCTGTTTTTT. Its protein product is CASSSTNTVRRELFF.

J is TRBJ2-2 and V is TRBV19; 10 bases line up with TRBD2. The CDR3 is 18 residues long. After removal of 6 bases from V and 2 bases from J, the junction contained 12 bases not matched to a gene. Germline values: CDR1 LNHDA, CDR2 SQIVND (reference sequence). The CDR3 is CASRRKREGLGNTGELFF. The CDR3 DNA is TGTGCCAGTAGGCGAAAGCGGGAGGGCCTTGGAAACACCGGGGAGCTGTTTTTT.

The V gene is TRBV7-2, the J gene TRBJ2-3; 8 nucleotides align to TRBD1. CDR3 length: 15 residues. V trimming: 2 bases; J trimming: 3 bases; junction bases outside the gene matches: 4. CDR1 is SGHTA, CDR2 FQGNSA, per germline. CDR3 protein: CASSLQGARTDTQYF. In DNA form, the CDR3 reads TGTGCCAGCAGCTTACAGGGGGCGAGGACAGATACGCAGTATTTT.

V and J are TRBV19 and TRBJ2-1; D is undetermined. Germline V CDR1 and CDR2: LNHDA, SQIVND (reference sequence). Trimming took off 3 bases at V and 13 bases at J, with 10 bases between the two ends. The CDR3 is made up of 11 amino acids. CDR3 in DNA: TGTGCCAGTAGTATTGTTAGTCCTCAGTTCTTC. Encoded protein: CASSIVSPQFF.